This TCR beta chain was profiled in a study of OX40 agonist ivuxolimab in advanced cancers. Overall study results and limits: Compared with CD4+, CD8+ T cells on average had more expanded clones.

Produced via immunoSEQ multiplex PCR; TCRdb's table is partial and in-frame only. Among about 100,000 clones listed, approximately 93% were seen once. Prior autoimmune disease or systemic immunosuppression barred patients. Blood draws occurred at baseline, cycle 4 day 1, and cycle 7 day 1. Trimming left V 2 bases short and J 1 base short, with 0 bases between. Per the germline V gene, CDR1 is SGHRS and CDR2 is YFSETQ. This CDR3 comprises 11 residues. As concerns this clone: Its antigen is currently unknown. The sample holds other DNA sequences that translate to the same CDR3.

The sample in question was CD4+ or CD8+ T cells sorted from blood, obtained in a trial of the OX40 agonist ivuxolimab. The receptor was isolated from an adult with an advanced solid tumor such as melanoma, head and neck, liver or kidney cancer. The genes are TRBV5-1 and TRBJ2-5; unclear D gene. In nucleotides, the CDR3 is TGCGCCAGCAGCTTCCAAGAGACCCAGTACTTC. Amino acid sequence: CASSFQETQYF.